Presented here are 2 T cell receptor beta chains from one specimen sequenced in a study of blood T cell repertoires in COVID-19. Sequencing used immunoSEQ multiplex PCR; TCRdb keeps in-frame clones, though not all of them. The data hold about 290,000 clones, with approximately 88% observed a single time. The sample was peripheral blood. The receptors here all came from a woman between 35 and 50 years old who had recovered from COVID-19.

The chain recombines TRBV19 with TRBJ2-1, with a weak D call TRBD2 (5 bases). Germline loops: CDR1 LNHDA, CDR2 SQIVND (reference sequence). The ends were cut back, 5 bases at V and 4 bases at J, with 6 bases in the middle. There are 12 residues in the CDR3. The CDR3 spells CASSLAYNEQFF. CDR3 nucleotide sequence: TGTGCCAGTAGTCTAGCATACAATGAGCAGTTCTTC.

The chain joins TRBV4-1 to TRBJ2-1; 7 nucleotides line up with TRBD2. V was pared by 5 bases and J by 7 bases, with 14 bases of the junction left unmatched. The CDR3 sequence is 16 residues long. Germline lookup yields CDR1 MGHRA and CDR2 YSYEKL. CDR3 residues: CASSGPGLLSGNEQFF. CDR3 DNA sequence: TGCGCCAGCAGCGGGCCGGGACTACTATCAGGGAATGAGCAGTTCTTC.